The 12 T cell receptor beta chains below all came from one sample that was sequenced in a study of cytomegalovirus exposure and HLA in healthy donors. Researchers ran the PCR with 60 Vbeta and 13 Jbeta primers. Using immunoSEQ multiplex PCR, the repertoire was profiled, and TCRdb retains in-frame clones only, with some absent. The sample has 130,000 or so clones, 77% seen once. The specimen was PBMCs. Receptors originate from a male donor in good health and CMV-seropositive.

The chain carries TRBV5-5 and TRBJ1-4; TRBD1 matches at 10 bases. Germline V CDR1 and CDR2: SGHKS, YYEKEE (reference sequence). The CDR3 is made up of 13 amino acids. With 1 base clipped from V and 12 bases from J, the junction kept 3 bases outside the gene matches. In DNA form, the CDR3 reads TGTGCCAGCAGCTTGAAGGACAGGGGGGAACTGTTTTTT. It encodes CASSLKDRGELFF. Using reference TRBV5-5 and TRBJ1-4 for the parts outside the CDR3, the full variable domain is DAGVTQSPTHLIKTRGQQVTLRCSPISGHKSVSWYQQVLGQGPQFIFQYYEKEERGRGNFPDRFSARQFPNYSSELNVNALLLGDSALYLCASSLKDRGELFFGSGTQLSVL.

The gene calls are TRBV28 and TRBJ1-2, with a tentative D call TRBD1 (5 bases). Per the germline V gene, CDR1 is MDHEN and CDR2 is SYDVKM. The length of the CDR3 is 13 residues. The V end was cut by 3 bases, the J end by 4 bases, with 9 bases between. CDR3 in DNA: TGTGCCAGCAGTTTGGGGGGGATCTATGGCTACACCTTC. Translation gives CASSLGGIYGYTF.

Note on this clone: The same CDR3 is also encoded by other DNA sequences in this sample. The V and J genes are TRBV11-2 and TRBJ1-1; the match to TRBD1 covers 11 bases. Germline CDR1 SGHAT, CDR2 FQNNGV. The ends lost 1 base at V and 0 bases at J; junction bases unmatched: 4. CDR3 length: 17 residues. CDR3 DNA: TGTGCCAGCAGCTTAGTGTCGGGACAGGGGGTGAACACTGAAGCTTTCTTT. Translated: CASSLVSGQGVNTEAFF.

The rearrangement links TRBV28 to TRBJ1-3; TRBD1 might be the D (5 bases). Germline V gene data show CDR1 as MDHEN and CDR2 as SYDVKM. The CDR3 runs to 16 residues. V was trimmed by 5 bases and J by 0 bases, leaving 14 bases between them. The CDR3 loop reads CASSPHQTVSGNTIYF. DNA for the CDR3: TGTGCCAGCAGTCCGCACCAGACAGTCTCTGGAAACACCATATATTTT.

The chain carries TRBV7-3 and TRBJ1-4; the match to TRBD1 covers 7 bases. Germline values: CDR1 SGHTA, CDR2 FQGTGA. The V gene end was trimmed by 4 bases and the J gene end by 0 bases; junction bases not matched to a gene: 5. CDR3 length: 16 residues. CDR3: CASSSTGTATNEKLFF. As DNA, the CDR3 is TGTGCCAGCAGCTCCACCGGGACAGCAACTAATGAAAAACTGTTTTTT.

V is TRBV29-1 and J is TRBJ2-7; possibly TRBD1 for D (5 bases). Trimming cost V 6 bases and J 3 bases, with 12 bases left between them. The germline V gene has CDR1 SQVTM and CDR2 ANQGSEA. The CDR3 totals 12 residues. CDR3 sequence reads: CSVIGVGYEQYF. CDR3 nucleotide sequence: TGCAGCGTAATAGGGGTGGGCTACGAGCAGTACTTC.

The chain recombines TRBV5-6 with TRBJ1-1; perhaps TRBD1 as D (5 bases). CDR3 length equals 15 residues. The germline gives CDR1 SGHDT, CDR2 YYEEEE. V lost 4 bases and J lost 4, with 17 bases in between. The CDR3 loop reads CASSLSGDGTTEAFF. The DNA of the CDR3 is TGTGCCAGCAGCCTATCGGGGGATGGGACCACTGAAGCTTTCTTT.

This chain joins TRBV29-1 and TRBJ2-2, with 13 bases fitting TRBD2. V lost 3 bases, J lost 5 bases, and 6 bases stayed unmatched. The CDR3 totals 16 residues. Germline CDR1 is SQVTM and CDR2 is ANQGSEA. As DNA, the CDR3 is TGCAGCGTTGAGAGTAGACTAGCGGGAGGAACCGGGGAGCTGTTTTTT. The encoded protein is CSVESRLAGGTGELFF.

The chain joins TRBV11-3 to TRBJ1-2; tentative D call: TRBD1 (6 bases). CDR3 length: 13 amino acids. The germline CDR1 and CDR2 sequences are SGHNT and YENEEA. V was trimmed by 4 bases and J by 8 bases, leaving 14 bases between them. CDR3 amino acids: CASSSSDRRGYTF. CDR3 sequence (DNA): TGTGCCAGCAGCTCGTCGGACAGAAGGGGCTACACCTTC.

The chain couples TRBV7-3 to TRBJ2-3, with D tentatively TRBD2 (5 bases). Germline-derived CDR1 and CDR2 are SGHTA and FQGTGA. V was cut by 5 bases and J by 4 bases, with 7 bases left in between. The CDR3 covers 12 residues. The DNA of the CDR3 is TGTGCCAGCAGCCTGGGAGCAGATACGCAGTATTTT. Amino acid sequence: CASSLGADTQYF.

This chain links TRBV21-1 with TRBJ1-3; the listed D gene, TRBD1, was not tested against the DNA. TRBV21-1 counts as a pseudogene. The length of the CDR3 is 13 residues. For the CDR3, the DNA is TGTGCCAGCATCGCGGACAGGAGCGACACCATATATTTT. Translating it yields CASIADRSDTIYF.

The CDR3 DNA follows: TGCGCCAGCAGCCCGACAGGATTGGGCAAAAACATTCAGTACTTC. Translating it yields CASSPTGLGKNIQYF. J is TRBJ2-4 and V is TRBV5-1; a weak D match, TRBD1 (6 bases). Germline CDR1 SGHRS, CDR2 YFSETQ. V lost 4 bases and J 3 bases, leaving 14 bases between the germline ends. This CDR3 contains 15 residues.